The entry below gives a single TCR beta chain sequence along with its context. The target of this receptor is not known. The sample holds no much larger clone one base away, and base qualities are not on file. CDR1 and CDR2 (SGHRS, YFSETQ) derive from the germline V gene. V is clipped by 1 base and J by 5 bases, and the sequence between their germline boundaries is 14 bases long. From cysteine to phenylalanine, the CDR3 is 15 amino acids long. The CDR3 DNA has 45 bases and is translated from base 1. The sample is drawn from a study of cytomegalovirus exposure and HLA in healthy donors (TCRdb year 2017). The study in broad terms: According to an earlier analysis of 550 to 700 of the donors, 200 million or so T cells yielded over 100 million unique TCR beta sequences and 276 Gb of sequence data. An early release covering roughly 640 HLA-typed donors comprised 250 to 350 gigabases of sequencing data and 85 million or so unique TCR sequences. Of the roughly 390 genotyped donors, approximately 83% fell in the genetic ancestry cluster associated with self-reported Caucasian donors. The study aimed to test whether cataloging public T cell receptors could reveal signatures of past pathogen exposure. Using immunosequencing, the study profiled T cell repertoires from about 610 subjects and related those repertoires to cytomegalovirus serostatus. Besides the first cohort of 666 subjects, a separate validation cohort made up of around 120 different subjects was used. To predict cytomegalovirus infection status, the study brought together high-throughput TCR immunosequencing, statistical association of individual TCRs with disease status, and machine learning. A later analysis re-analyzed previously published TCR beta repertoires from 600 to 850 donors and added high-resolution HLA genotyping to study TCR occurrence patterns. In the later analysis, no new phenotypic data were used to find candidate immune exposures; instead, reliance was placed on TCR beta sequences and their occurrence across donors. An earlier analysis of several hundred of the donors used high-throughput TCR beta sequencing to judge whether each TCR beta V gene segment behaved as functional or pseudogenic. Alongside the repertoire data, information on donor age, sex, ethnicity and CMV serostatus was compiled. A later genetic analysis used genome-wide SNP genotypes for about 65% of the 666 donors, treating that subset as a discovery cohort. Every discovery cohort repertoire had been produced on one sequencing platform. Both class I and class II loci were covered by HLA typing, at four-digit resolution. Typing coverage differed by locus: A, B, C, DRB1 and DQB1 were typed in roughly 629-630 donors, DQA1 in 522, DPA1 in over 600, and DPB1 in 472. A handful of DR-DQ haplotypes were handled as single units for association and clustering because linkage in the cohort was strong. On average, 235,054 unique TCR beta nucleotide sequences were sequenced per donor among 398 genotyped donors of the cohort, with 15% to 20% of those sequences being non-productive.

The receptor library was made with the immunoSEQ multiplex PCR assay. A mixture of 60 forward primers for TCR Vbeta segments and 13 reverse primers for TCR Jbeta segments was used in the multiplex PCR. The CDR3 region of rearranged TCR beta genes was amplified from genomic DNA with a multiplex PCR assay. Amplified TCR beta libraries were sequenced as 87-base-pair reads on the Illumina HiSeq System. From the authors' description of their analysis: A later analysis counted tens of millions of unique TCR beta chains across the approximately 700 repertoires, and about 10 million of these chains were shared by at least two donors. Raw reads were error-corrected and collapsed into unique sequences with a nearest-neighbor algorithm that merged closely related sequences to remove PCR and sequencing errors. V, D and J gene segments were assigned by aligning CDR3 sequences to IMGT reference sequences. For a sequence to be retained, at least a six-nucleotide match to both a V gene segment and a J gene segment was required. A rearrangement counted as productive if the CDR3 had no stop codons and remained in frame with V and J, and every other rearrangement counted as non-productive. CDR3 was defined according to IMGT convention as the region running from the second conserved V-encoded cysteine to the conserved J-encoded phenylalanine. Sequences without an unambiguous match to a single V gene segment were excluded from the earlier analysis of about 630 of the donors. In an earlier analysis of 587 of the donors, a V segment was called functional when productive rearrangements were above 56.7%, and segregating when the standard deviation between donors exceeded 5%. A statistical classification framework was built to diagnose cytomegalovirus status from the catalog of TCR beta chain sequences. V and J gene assignment, in a later analysis, came from comparing TCR nucleotide sequences with IMGT/GENE-DB human TR gene sequences. A later analysis assigned CDR3 sequences and most-parsimonious VDJ recombination scenarios with the TCRdist pipeline. In a later analysis, every TCR beta chain was defined by the combination of its CDR3 amino acid sequence and its V-gene family, and reads without a unique V-gene family were dropped. In a later analysis, nearly 600 highly shared, low-generation-probability nucleotide sequences were removed to address suspected cross-contamination and a sequencing artifact. A later analysis calculated a clonal expansion index for each public chain from normalized within-repertoire ranks of inferred template counts. In a later analysis, generation probabilities were computed with a VDJ recombination model fitted to out-of-frame rearrangements, and the resulting probabilities were checked against IGoR. A later analysis scored TCR-TCR, TCR-HLA and TCR-CMV co-occurrence with hypergeometric tests, applying a repertoire-size bias correction to TCR pairs. False discovery rates were estimated in a later analysis by permuting HLA or CMV assignments 20 times. A later analysis grouped co-occurring TCRs with DBSCAN, adding TCRdist sequence similarity when clustering within HLA-allele-positive subsets. Co-occurrence clustering excluded repertoires with fewer than 30,000 or more than 120,000 public chains, plus five with anomalous nucleotide sharing. TCRdb mirrors the immuneACCESS table, restricted to in-frame sequences. Some clones are absent from its copies; in checked studies, under half trace to an unresolved V gene, and the reason for the others is unknown. V, J and clone size were drawn from that table, and D and trimming were deduced from the DNA. For this sample the table gives 130,000 to 150,000 clones, of which roughly 73% were detected only once. Of the sample, 1% to 1.5% is held by the ten largest clones.

The cohort was made up of 500 to 850 healthy bone marrow donors. At the time of sampling, every cohort member was nominally healthy, though immune exposures that went unrecorded were likely present. The donor tested CMV seronegative, placing the donor among the 350 to 400 seronegative members of the cohort. A peripheral blood sample was provided by each donor, and peripheral blood mononuclear cells were used for TCR beta sequencing. The Qiagen DNeasy Blood Extraction Kit was used to extract genomic DNA from the blood cell samples. Overall study results and their limits: Strong co-occurrence of HLA alleles, especially DR and DQ, made assigning TCR associations to individual alleles difficult. In a later analysis, HLA-associated TCR beta chains showed more clonal expansion and lower generation probabilities than non-associated chains that were equally common. According to a later analysis, most CMV-associated TCR beta chains appeared to be HLA-restricted, and the HLA associations seemed to be driven largely by CMV exposure. The authors suggested that the approach could potentially be generalized to other disease states and immunological phenotypes. The sequencing pipeline was judged likely to have produced a cluster of highly shared sequence variants as a technical artifact. Across donors, most TCR sequences were observed very rarely, whereas some public TCRs were present in many individuals. According to a later genetic analysis, donors in an Asian-associated ancestry cluster had fewer N-insertions in productive TCRs than the roughly 700-donor mean. In a later analysis, about 16,000 TCR beta sequences were associated with specific HLA alleles at a false discovery rate of 0.05. According to a later analysis, parvovirus B19, influenza, CMV and Epstein-Barr virus appeared linked to several top co-occurrence clusters. In vitro tests confirmed that three of the cytomegalovirus-associated TCR beta chains recognize cytomegalovirus antigens. A further reported finding was that TCR beta sequences accurately predicted the HLA-A and HLA-B alleles for most subjects in the first cohort. Cytomegalovirus status was reported to be diagnosed by the classifier with high specificity and sensitivity in both the original and validation cohorts. Roughly uniform sequencing depth across donors was assumed in presence/absence analyses, although this assumption may not hold. Because the 87-base-pair reads could not distinguish some IMGT-functional V segments, including TRBV6-2 and TRBV6-3, those segments were excluded. In a later analysis, TCR association rates were found to vary across HLA loci, with the most associated TCRs seen for DRB1 alleles and the fewest for HLA-C alleles. A later genetic analysis associated a missense DCLRE1C variant with V-gene and J-gene trimming of TCR beta chains, and an independent cohort replicated the association. HLA typing was unavailable for some donors at each locus, so association tests used only the typed subset. The study gave a list of about 170 TCR beta chains associated with cytomegalovirus. Because counts were too low, about 18 rarely observed V segments, including chromosome 9 orphons, were excluded from the earlier analysis of some 590 of the donors. Only TCR beta chains were sequenced in this cohort, and the absence of alpha or paired-chain data limited detectable features. In an earlier analysis of some 500 of the donors, most TCR beta V segments appeared in productive rearrangements about 87% or about 30% of the time, broadly matching IMGT annotations. Correlated functional status among segregating V segments might be attributable to linkage disequilibrium, but an unknown experimental factor could not be ruled out. For the cohort, immune exposure information was limited to CMV serostatus.

This sequence originates from a woman in her 40s in good health and CMV-seronegative. Sequenced: PBMCs. Rearrangement joined TRBV5-1 to TRBJ2-3; no D gene can be assigned with confidence. The CDR3 in this case is CASSLFNLGKDTQYF. Here is the DNA: TGCGCCAGCAGCTTGTTCAACCTAGGTAAAGATACGCAGTATTTT.